The next 19 T cell receptor beta chains were all read from a single sample in a study of response to subunit inactivated influenza vaccine. TCRdb independently ran MiXCR on the RT-PCR reads; one entry per CDR3 protein. Counted here are roughly 500,000 distinct CDR3 sequences, about 17% occurring once; the ten biggest clones make up approximately 3%. The material sequenced was CD4+ T cells sorted from PBMCs, taken less than 30 months after vaccination. These receptor sequences come from a man aged 50-75 years who received an inactivated influenza vaccine.

The chain links TRBV19 to TRBJ2-1; 8 bases map to TRBD2. After removal of 2 bases from V and 6 bases from J, the junction contained 3 bases not matched to a gene. Germline V CDR1 and CDR2: LNHDA, SQIVND (reference sequence). This CDR3 is built from 14 residues. The CDR3 loop reads CASSIPGRANEQFF. CDR3 DNA sequence: TGTGCCAGTAGTATACCCGGGAGGGCCAATGAGCAGTTCTTC.

This clonotype was seen only a few times. The chain combines TRBV11-2 with TRBJ2-7; D perhaps matches TRBD2 (6 bases). CDR3 length: 13 residues. Trimming left V 4 bases short and J 2 bases short, with 9 bases between. Germline V gene sequence: CDR1 SGHAT, CDR2 FQNNGV. The CDR3 DNA follows: TGTGCCAGCAGCTCGGGACTTACCTACGAGCAGTACTTC. Translated, it gives CASSSGLTYEQYF. Supplemented by reference TRBV11-2 and TRBJ2-7, the full variable domain reads EAGVAQSPRYKIIEKRQSVAFWCNPISGHATLYWYQQILGQGPKLLIQFQNNGVVDDSQLPKDRFSAERLKGVDSTLKIQPAKLEDSAVYLCASSSGLTYEQYFGPGTRLTVT.

This clonotype was seen repeatedly, ten times or more. The genes are TRBV5-1 and TRBJ2-2; D call uncertain. CDR3 length: 16 amino acids. V was shortened by 0 bases and J by 0 bases, with 9 bases between the two germline ends. In germline, CDR1 is SGHRS, CDR2 YFSETQ. CDR3 coding DNA: TGCGCCAGCAGCTTGGGGAGACGGGCGAACACCGGGGAGCTGTTTTTT. Translated, it gives CASSLGRRANTGELFF.

This clonotype was seen a few times. The rearrangement joins TRBV20-1 to TRBJ2-1; D is undetermined. The CDR3 covers 10 residues. The V gene lost 3 bases and the J gene lost 8 bases, with 5 bases spanning the gap. Germline V gives CDR1 DFQATT, CDR2 SNEGSKA (reference sequence). Here the CDR3 reads CSASFHEQFF. The CDR3 DNA is TGCAGTGCTAGTTTCCATGAGCAGTTCTTC.

This clonotype has more than one count but fewer than ten. The chain combines TRBV19 with TRBJ1-2, with D maybe TRBD1 (6 bases). This CDR3 region has 11 residues. The V gene's germline CDR1 is LNHDA and CDR2 SQIVND (reference sequence). The DNA for the CDR3 is TGTGCTTCCTCGAGGGGGAAGCGCTACACCTTC. Amino acids: CASSRGKRYTF.

This clonotype turned up a few times. The chain joins TRBV4-3 to TRBJ1-2; D gene ambiguous. The CDR3 runs 15 residues. Trimming left V 0 bases short and J 3 bases short, with 11 bases between. Per germline, CDR1 LGHNA and CDR2 YSLEER. The CDR3 protein is CASSQESGSHYGYTF. CDR3 DNA: TGCGCCAGCAGCCAAGAATCTGGGAGCCACTATGGCTACACCTTC.

V usage is TRBV7-9 and J usage is TRBJ2-2, with TRBD2 matching 12 bases. CDR3 length: 17 residues. Trimming at V came to 6 bases and at J to 2 bases, leaving 7 bases not matched to a gene. Germline assignment: CDR1 SEHNR and CDR2 FQNEAQ (reference sequence). CDR3 nucleotides: TGTGCCAGCAGGCCGACTAGCGGGGGTGGAAACACCGGGGAGCTGTTTTTT. Its protein product is CASRPTSGGGNTGELFF. Filled out from reference TRBV7-9 and TRBJ2-2, the complete variable domain reads DTGVSQNPRHKITKRGQNVTFRCDPISEHNRLYWYRQTLGQGPEFLTYFQNEAQLEKSRLLSDRFSAERPKGSFSTLEIQRTEQGDSAMYLCASRPTSGGGNTGELFFGEGSRLTVL.

The rearrangement links TRBV10-3 to TRBJ2-1, with 7 bases fitting TRBD1. Germline values: CDR1 ENHRY, CDR2 SYGVKD. V shed 0 bases and J 8 bases; nucleotides not matched to a gene: 4. This CDR3 region has 14 residues. CDR3 protein: CAISESTGVDEQFF. The DNA for the CDR3 is TGTGCCATCAGTGAGTCTACAGGGGTAGATGAGCAGTTCTTC.

This chain links TRBV6-2 or TRBV6-3 with TRBJ1-2; D perhaps matches TRBD1 (5 bases). Per the germline V gene, CDR1 is MNHEY and CDR2 is SVGEGT. The CDR3 contains 14 residues. Between the trimmed V and J ends, which lost 6 bases and 8 bases, there was a span of 19 bases. The DNA for the CDR3 is TGTGCCAGCAGGGTGCGGACATCTACTCGGGGCTACACCTTC. Its protein product is CASRVRTSTRGYTF.

This clonotype was observed a few times. The chain is built from TRBV5-1 and TRBJ2-3; no clear D. The CDR3 consists of 13 residues. Germline CDR1 is SGHRS and CDR2 is YFSETQ. Trimming stripped 5 bases from V and 4 bases from J, with 11 bases between. The CDR3 DNA follows: TGCGCCAGCAGGGCAGCTGACGCAGATACGCAGTATTTT. Protein product: CASRAADADTQYF.

This clonotype was recorded a few times. V and J are TRBV6-5 and TRBJ2-1; 14 bases match TRBD2. V was pared by 3 bases and J by 4 bases, with 11 bases of the junction left unmatched. The CDR3 runs 19 residues. Germline CDR1 is MNHEY and CDR2 is SVGAGI. For the CDR3, the DNA is TGTGCCAGCAGTTATCCGACTAGCGGGAGGGCCACTGGTTACAATGAGCAGTTCTTC. This translates into CASSYPTSGRATGYNEQFF.

This clonotype was counted only a few times. The gene calls are TRBV7-6 and TRBJ1-3; 10 bases map to TRBD1. The CDR3 sequence is 15 residues long. V shed 3 bases, J shed 4 bases, and the junction held 3 bases outside the gene matches. Germline V CDR1 and CDR2: SGHVS, FNYEAQ. Written as DNA, the CDR3 is TGTGCCAGCAGCTTCGACAGGGGGCAAGGAAACACCATATATTTT. This translates into CASSFDRGQGNTIYF.

The sample holds a few counts of this clonotype. V gene TRBV20-1 combines with J gene TRBJ2-5; 10 nucleotides match TRBD2. CDR3 length equals 15 residues. Losses at the gene ends were 1 base for V and 0 bases for J; bases not matched to a gene: 2. The germline V gene encodes CDR1 DFQATT and CDR2 SNEGSKA (reference sequence). The CDR3 sequence is CSARASGRNQETQYF. The CDR3 DNA is TGCAGTGCTAGAGCTAGCGGGAGAAACCAAGAGACCCAGTACTTC.

There are many counts of this clonotype. This chain links TRBV11-2 with TRBJ2-5; 11 bases are a match to TRBD2. Germline CDR1 SGHAT, CDR2 FQNNGV. CDR3 size: 18 residues. The trim removed 0 bases at V and 5 bases at J, leaving 11 bases unmatched. CDR3 region: CASSLELAGETPWETQYF. The CDR3 DNA is TGTGCCAGCAGCTTAGAACTAGCGGGGGAAACCCCTTGGGAGACCCAGTACTTC.

This clonotype was detected a few times. The chain joins TRBV10-3 to TRBJ1-2; D unclear. Trimming removed 3 bases from V and 4 bases from J, with 18 bases in between. CDR3 length: 16 residues. CDR1 and CDR2 (germline): ENHRY, SYGVKD. The CDR3 bases are TGTGCCATCAGTGATAAAGGCAGAGGCAGGAGCTATGGCTACACCTTC. It is translated as CAISDKGRGRSYGYTF.

The V call is TRBV11-3, the J call TRBJ2-7; D gene unclear. The germline V gene encodes CDR1 SGHNT and CDR2 YENEEA. V was trimmed by 1 base and J by 5 bases, leaving 9 bases between them. CDR3 length equals 13 residues. CDR3 DNA: TGTGCCAGCAGCTTAGGTCCCCGGGACGAGCAGTACTTC. Translated: CASSLGPRDEQYF.

This clonotype was seen only a few times. This chain connects TRBV6-1 to TRBJ2-7, with D unresolved. Germline CDR1 reads MNHNS; CDR2 reads SASEGT. The CDR3 length is 13 residues. Trimming pared 6 bases from V and 2 bases from J, leaving 11 bases between. Here the CDR3 DNA reads TGTGCCAGCAGAGGGCTGGGTACCTACGAGCAGTACTTC. This encodes CASRGLGTYEQYF.

The gene calls are TRBV12-3 or TRBV12-4 and TRBJ2-3; D is tentatively TRBD1 or TRBD2 (5 bases each). There are 15 residues in the CDR3. V lost 1 base and J lost 2, with 10 bases in between. Here the CDR3 DNA reads TGTGCCAGCAGTTTAGACGGGACGAACACAGATACGCAGTATTTT. As protein: CASSLDGTNTDTQYF.

The V and J genes are TRBV2 and TRBJ2-1; 9 bases are a match to TRBD1. The CDR3 has 15 amino acids. With V trimmed by 6 bases and J by 2 bases, 5 bases remained unmatched. Germline CDR1 SNHLY, CDR2 FYNNEI. The CDR3 loop reads CASSPDRGAYNEQFF. The CDR3 DNA sequence: TGTGCCAGCAGCCCTGACAGGGGGGCCTACAATGAGCAGTTCTTC. The complete variable domain, with remaining parts taken from reference TRBV2 and TRBJ2-1, reads EPEVTQTPSHQVTQMGQEVILRCVPISNHLYFYWYRQILGQKVEFLVSFYNNEISEKSEIFDDQFSVERPDGSNFTLKIRSTKLEDSAMYFCASSPDRGAYNEQFFGPGTRLTVL.